What follows are 10 T cell receptor beta chains derived from one specimen sequenced in a study of CD8 T cells in ankylosing spondylitis. TCRdb processed the 5' RACE reads anew with MiXCR; each CDR3 protein has one entry. The table shows about 190,000 distinct CDR3 sequences, with roughly 13% occurring only once. What was sequenced was blood, either unsorted or a sorted T cell fraction (not recorded which). These receptors were taken from a female donor with ankylosing spondylitis or in good health (not recorded which).

This clonotype showed up just a few times. A much larger clone differs by one base, so this may be a read error. This chain joins TRBV12-3 or TRBV12-4 and TRBJ2-1; 7 nucleotides line up with TRBD1. CDR3 length: 13 residues. V shed 7 bases and J 6 bases; nucleotides not matched to a gene: 6. The CDR3 region is CASNRDSPNEQFF. In DNA form, the CDR3 reads TGTGCCAGCAATCGGGACAGCCCCAATGAGCAGTTCTTC.

The sample holds many counts of this clonotype. The genes are TRBV12-3 or TRBV12-4 and TRBJ1-3, with D uncertain. The CDR3 contains 14 residues. The V end was cut by 5 bases, the J end by 2 bases, with 10 bases between. DNA for the CDR3: TGTGCCAGCAGTCCTCGTGTAGCTGGAAACACCATATATTTT. Its protein product is CASSPRVAGNTIYF.

This clonotype was recorded at least ten times. The chain links TRBV10-3 to TRBJ2-2, with D perhaps matching TRBD1 or TRBD2 (5 bases each). This CDR3 is built from 17 residues. Looked up from germline, CDR1 is ENHRY and CDR2 is SYGVKD. The CDR3, as DNA: TGTGCTACGAGAGGGGCAGACAACCTCGTGGGGACCGGGGAGCTGTTTTTT. Protein sequence: CATRGADNLVGTGELFF.

This clonotype has at least ten counts. CDR3 in amino acids: CASSPGMGWNTGELFF. The DNA for the CDR3 is TGTGCCAGTAGCCCCGGGATGGGATGGAACACCGGGGAGCTGTTTTTT. The chain carries TRBV19 and TRBJ2-2, with D perhaps TRBD2 (5 bases). V was cut by 6 bases and J by 1 base, with 15 bases left in between. The CDR3 is 16 residues long. Germline values: CDR1 LNHDA, CDR2 SQIVND (reference sequence).

This clonotype showed up just a few times. The chain links TRBV20-1 to TRBJ2-7, with TRBD1 matching over 7 bases. CDR3 length: 13 residues. The germline gives CDR1 DFQATT, CDR2 SNEGSKA (reference sequence). The junction had 5 bases not matched to a gene; V was cut back by 6 bases and J by 0 bases. The CDR3 loop reads CSARGSFSYEQYF. Written as DNA, the CDR3 is TGCAGTGCCAGGGGGAGCTTCTCCTACGAGCAGTACTTC.

This clonotype has at least ten counts. The gene calls are TRBV28 and TRBJ1-1, with D uncertain. This CDR3 is 16 amino acids long. V was pared by 5 bases and J by 4 bases, with 20 bases between. CDR1 and CDR2 (germline): MDHEN, SYDVKM. The CDR3: CASSPNGLRMGTEAFF. In DNA form, the CDR3 reads TGTGCCAGCAGTCCAAACGGACTGAGGATGGGCACTGAAGCTTTCTTT.

CDR3 amino acids: CASGGTGELFF. The CDR3, as DNA: TGCGCCAGCGGGGGGACCGGGGAGCTGTTTTTT. The V and J genes are TRBV5-1 and TRBJ2-2; the D gene is possibly TRBD2 (6 bases). The V end was cut by 7 bases, the J end by 5 bases, with 6 bases between. The CDR3 runs 11 residues. CDR1 is SGHRS, CDR2 YFSETQ, per germline.

This clonotype was detected ten times or more. This chain joins TRBV7-9 and TRBJ1-2, with D hard to call. The CDR3 length is 14 residues. V was pared by 1 base and J by 7 bases, with 13 bases between. The germline gives CDR1 SEHNR, CDR2 FQNEAQ (reference sequence). The CDR3 sequence is CASSLGESFRGYTF. CDR3 coding DNA: TGTGCCAGCAGCTTAGGGGAGAGTTTCCGTGGCTACACCTTC.

This clonotype occurred many times. The chain is built from TRBV7-6 and TRBJ2-2; 10 bases align to TRBD2. Per the germline V gene, CDR1 is SGHVS and CDR2 is FNYEAQ. J gave up 1 base and V 5 bases, and 7 bases lay outside the gene matches. This CDR3 spans 17 amino acids. The CDR3 sequence is CASSRLGLAVNTGELFF. The CDR3 DNA reads as TGTGCCAGCAGCCGCCTCGGACTAGCGGTGAACACCGGGGAGCTGTTTTTT.

This chain links TRBV7-2 with TRBJ2-1; tentative D call: TRBD2 (6 bases). This CDR3 has 14 residues. V was clipped by 2 bases and J by 9 bases, with 14 bases between them. Per the germline V gene, CDR1 is SGHTA and CDR2 is FQGNSA. CDR3 in DNA: TGTGCCAGCAGCTTACGTAGCGGACCCGCTGAGCAGTTCTTC. It yields the protein CASSLRSGPAEQFF.